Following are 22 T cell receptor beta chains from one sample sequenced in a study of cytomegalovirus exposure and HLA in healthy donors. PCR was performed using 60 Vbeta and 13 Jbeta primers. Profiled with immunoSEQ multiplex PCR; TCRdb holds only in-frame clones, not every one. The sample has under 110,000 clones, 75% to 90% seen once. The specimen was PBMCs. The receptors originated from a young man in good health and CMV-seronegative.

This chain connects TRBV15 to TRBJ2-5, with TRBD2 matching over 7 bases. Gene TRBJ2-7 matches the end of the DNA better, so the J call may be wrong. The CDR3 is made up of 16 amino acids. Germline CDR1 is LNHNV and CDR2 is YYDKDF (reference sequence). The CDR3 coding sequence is TGTGCCACCAGCGCTCGCCGAGGACTAGAGACCTACGAGCAGTACTTC. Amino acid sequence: CATSARRGLETYEQYF.

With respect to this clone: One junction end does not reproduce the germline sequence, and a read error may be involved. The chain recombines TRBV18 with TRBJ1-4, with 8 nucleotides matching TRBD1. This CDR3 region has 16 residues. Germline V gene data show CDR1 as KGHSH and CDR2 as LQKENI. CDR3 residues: CASSPNGQGTDEKLFF. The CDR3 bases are TGTGCCAGCTCACCAAACGGACAGGGAACTGATGAAAAACTGTTTTTT. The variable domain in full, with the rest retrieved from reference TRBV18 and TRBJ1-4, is NAGVMQNPRHLVRRRGQEARLRCSPMKGHSHVYWYRQLPEEGLKFMVYLQKENIIDESGMPKERFSAEFPKEGPSILRIQQVVRGDSAAYFCASSPNGQGTDEKLFFGSGTQLSVL.

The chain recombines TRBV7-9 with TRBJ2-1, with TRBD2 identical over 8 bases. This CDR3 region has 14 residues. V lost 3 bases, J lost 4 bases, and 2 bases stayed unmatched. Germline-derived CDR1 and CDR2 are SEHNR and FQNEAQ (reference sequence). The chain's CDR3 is CASSLSGGYNEQFF. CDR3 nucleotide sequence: TGTGCCAGCAGCTTGAGCGGGGGATACAATGAGCAGTTCTTC.

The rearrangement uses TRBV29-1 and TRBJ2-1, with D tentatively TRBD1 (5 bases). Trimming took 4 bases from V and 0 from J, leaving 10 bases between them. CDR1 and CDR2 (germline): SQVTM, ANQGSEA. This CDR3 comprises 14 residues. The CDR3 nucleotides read TGCAGCGTTGTGGGGCGGAGCTCCTACAATGAGCAGTTCTTC. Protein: CSVVGRSSYNEQFF.

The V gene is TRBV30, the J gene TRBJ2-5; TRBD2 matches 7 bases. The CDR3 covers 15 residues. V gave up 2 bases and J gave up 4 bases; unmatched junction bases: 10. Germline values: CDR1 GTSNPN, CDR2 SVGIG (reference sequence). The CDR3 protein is CAWSPGLNDVETQYF. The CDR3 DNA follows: TGTGCCTGGAGTCCGGGACTAAACGACGTAGAGACCCAGTACTTC. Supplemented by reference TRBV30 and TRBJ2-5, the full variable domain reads SQTIHQWPATLVQPVGSPLSLECTVEGTSNPNLYWYRQAAGRGLQLLFYSVGIGQISSEVPQNLSASRPQDRQFILSSKKLLLSDSGFYLCAWSPGLNDVETQYFGPGTRLLVL.

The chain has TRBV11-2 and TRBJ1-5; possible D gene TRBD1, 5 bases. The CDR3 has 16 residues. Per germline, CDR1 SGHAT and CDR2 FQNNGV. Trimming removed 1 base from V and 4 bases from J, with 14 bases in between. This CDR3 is CASSLGGTGGNQPQHF. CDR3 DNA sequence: TGTGCCAGCAGCTTAGGGGGGACGGGAGGTAATCAGCCCCAGCATTTT.

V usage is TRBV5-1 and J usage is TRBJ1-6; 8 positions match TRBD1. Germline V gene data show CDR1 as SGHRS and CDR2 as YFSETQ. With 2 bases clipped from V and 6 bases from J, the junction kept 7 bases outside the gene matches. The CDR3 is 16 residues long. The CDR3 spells CASSFTQGASNSPLHF. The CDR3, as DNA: TGCGCCAGCAGCTTCACCCAGGGGGCGAGTAATTCACCCCTCCACTTT.

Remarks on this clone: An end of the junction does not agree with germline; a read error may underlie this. The CDR3 loop is CASSLVVAGAFTGAFF. DNA of the CDR3: TGTGCCAGCAGCTTGGTGGTGGCGGGGGCTTTCACTGGAGCTTTCTTT. J is TRBJ1-1 and V is TRBV5-6; perhaps TRBD1 as D (6 bases). The length of the CDR3 is 16 residues. The germline V gene encodes CDR1 SGHDT and CDR2 YYEEEE.

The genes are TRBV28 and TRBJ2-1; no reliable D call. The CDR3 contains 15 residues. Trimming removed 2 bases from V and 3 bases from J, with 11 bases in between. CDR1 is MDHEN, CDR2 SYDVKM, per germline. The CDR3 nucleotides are TGTGCCAGCAGTTTAAAACAACCCGACTACAATGAGCAGTTCTTC. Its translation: CASSLKQPDYNEQFF.

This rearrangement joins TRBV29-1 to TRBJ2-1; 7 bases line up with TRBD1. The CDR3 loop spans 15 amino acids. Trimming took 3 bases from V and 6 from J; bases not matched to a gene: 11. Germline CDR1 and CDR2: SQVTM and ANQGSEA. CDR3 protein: CSVETDRDGFNEQFF. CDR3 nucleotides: TGCAGCGTTGAGACAGACAGGGACGGTTTCAATGAGCAGTTCTTC.

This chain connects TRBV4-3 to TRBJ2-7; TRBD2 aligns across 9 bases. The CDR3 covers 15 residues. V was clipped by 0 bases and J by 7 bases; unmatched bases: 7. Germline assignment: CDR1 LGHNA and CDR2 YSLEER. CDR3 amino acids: CASSQEGGRAGEQYF. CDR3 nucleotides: TGCGCCAGCAGCCAAGAAGGCGGGAGGGCCGGGGAGCAGTACTTC.

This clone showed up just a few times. CDR3 nucleotides: TGTGCCAGCAGCGTGTCAGGGGTGGGGACAGATACGCAGTATTTT. It codes for CASSVSGVGTDTQYF. The rearrangement links TRBV9 to TRBJ2-3; possibly TRBD1 for D (6 bases). This CDR3 has 15 residues. V lost 2 bases to trimming and J lost 3 bases, with 13 bases between them. Germline V gene sequence: CDR1 SGDLS, CDR2 YYNGEE. The whole variable domain, remainder taken from reference TRBV9 and TRBJ2-3, is DSGVTQTPKHLITATGQRVTLRCSPRSGDLSVYWYQQSLDQGLQFLIQYYNGEERAKGNILERFSAQQFPDLHSELNLSSLELGDSALYFCASSVSGVGTDTQYFGPGTRLTVL.

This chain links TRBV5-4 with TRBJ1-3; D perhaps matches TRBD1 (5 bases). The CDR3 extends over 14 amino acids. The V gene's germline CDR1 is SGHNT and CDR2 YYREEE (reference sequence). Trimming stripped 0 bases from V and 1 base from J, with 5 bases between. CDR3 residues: CASSLEGSGNTIYF. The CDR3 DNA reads TGTGCCAGCAGCTTGGAGGGGTCTGGAAACACCATATATTTT.

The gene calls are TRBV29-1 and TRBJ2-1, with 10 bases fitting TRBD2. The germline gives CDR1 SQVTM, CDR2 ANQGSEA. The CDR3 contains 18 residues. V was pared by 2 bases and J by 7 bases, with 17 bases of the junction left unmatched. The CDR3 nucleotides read TGCAGCGTTGAACCTGCTAGCGGGAGAGGGGCCGGGGGAAATGAGCAGTTCTTC. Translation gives CSVEPASGRGAGGNEQFF.

CDR3 sequence (DNA): TGCAGCGGTTGGACTAGCTCCTACGAGCAGTACTTC. It codes for CSGWTSSYEQYF. V usage is TRBV29-1 and J usage is TRBJ2-7; 7 bases line up with TRBD2. The CDR3 loop spans 12 amino acids. Per the germline V gene, CDR1 is SQVTM and CDR2 is ANQGSEA. V gave up 7 bases and J gave up 0 bases; unmatched junction bases: 3.

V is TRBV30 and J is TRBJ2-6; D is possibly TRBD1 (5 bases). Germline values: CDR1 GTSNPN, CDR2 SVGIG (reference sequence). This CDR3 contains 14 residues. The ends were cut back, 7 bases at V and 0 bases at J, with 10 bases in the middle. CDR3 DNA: TGTGCCTCCTCGACAGCCTCTGGGGCCAACGTCCTGACTTTC. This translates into CASSTASGANVLTF.

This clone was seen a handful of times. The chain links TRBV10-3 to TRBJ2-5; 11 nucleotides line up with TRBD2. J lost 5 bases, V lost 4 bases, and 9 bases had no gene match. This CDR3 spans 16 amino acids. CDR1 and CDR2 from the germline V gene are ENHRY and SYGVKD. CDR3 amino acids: CAISVSGTSGSETQYF. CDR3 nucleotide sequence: TGTGCCATCAGTGTTTCCGGGACTAGCGGTTCGGAGACCCAGTACTTC.

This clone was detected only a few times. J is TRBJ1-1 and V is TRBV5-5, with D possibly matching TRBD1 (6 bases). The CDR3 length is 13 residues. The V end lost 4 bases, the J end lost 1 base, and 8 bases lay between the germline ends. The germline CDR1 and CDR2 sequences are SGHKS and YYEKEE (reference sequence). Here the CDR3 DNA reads TGTGCCAGCAGCCCGACAGGGAACACTGAAGCTTTCTTT. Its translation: CASSPTGNTEAFF.

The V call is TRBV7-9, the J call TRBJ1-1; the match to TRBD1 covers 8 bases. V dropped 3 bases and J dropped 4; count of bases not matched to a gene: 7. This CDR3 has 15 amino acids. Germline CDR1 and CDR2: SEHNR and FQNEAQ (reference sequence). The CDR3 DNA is TGTGCCAGCAGCTTCCAGGGGGCCCGGGGCACTGAAGCTTTCTTT. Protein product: CASSFQGARGTEAFF.

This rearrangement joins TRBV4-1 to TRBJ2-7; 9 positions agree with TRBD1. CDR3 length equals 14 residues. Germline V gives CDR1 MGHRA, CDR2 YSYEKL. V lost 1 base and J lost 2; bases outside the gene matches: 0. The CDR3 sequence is CASSQGQGAYEQYF. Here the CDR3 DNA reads TGCGCCAGCAGCCAAGGACAGGGGGCCTACGAGCAGTACTTC.

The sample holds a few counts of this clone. The CDR3 nucleotides read TGTGCCAGCAGTAGACTTGAGCAGTACTTC. This sequence encodes CASSRLEQYF. The rearrangement uses TRBV28 and TRBJ2-7, with no clear D. This CDR3 is built from 10 residues. From germline, CDR1 is MDHEN and CDR2 SYDVKM. Trimming removed 5 bases from V and 7 bases from J, with 6 bases in between.

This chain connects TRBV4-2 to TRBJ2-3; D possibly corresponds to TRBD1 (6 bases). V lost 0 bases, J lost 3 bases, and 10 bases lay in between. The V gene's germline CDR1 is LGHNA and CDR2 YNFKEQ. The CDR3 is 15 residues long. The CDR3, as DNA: TGTGCCAGCAGCCAAGACGCTAGGGGGACAGATACGCAGTATTTT. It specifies CASSQDARGTDTQYF.